Listed below are T cell receptor beta chains from one sample, sequenced in a study of response to subunit inactivated influenza vaccine. TCRdb passed the RT-PCR reads through MiXCR, listing each CDR3 protein once. The sample consists of 610,000 or so distinct CDR3 sequences, approximately 15% of them appearing once. The specimen comprised PBMCs from blood, sampled roughly 12 days after vaccination. The origin of the receptors is a man aged 50 or older who received an inactivated influenza vaccine. CDR3s include the opening cysteine and the closing phenylalanine or tryptophan. The D gene is left open where the match is weak. Clone size is given for some rows only: seen once, a few or many times, or a class if the clone is expanded.

d_gene | j_gene | v_gene | abundance | CDR3aa | CDR3nt
. | TRBJ1-5 | TRBV5-5 | . | CASSLGWLSNQPQHF | TGTGCCAGCAGCTTGGGGTGGTTGAGCAATCAGCCCCAGCATTTT
. | TRBJ1-5 | TRBV7-9 | . | CASSIQGSQPQHF | TGTGCCAGCAGCATTCAGGGTTCTCAGCCCCAGCATTTT
TRBD2 | TRBJ2-1 | TRBV4-3 | few | CASSPRRLAGGHEQFF | TGCGCCAGCAGCCCGAGGAGGCTAGCGGGAGGTCATGAGCAGTTCTTC
. | TRBJ2-1 | TRBV19 | . | CASSGPNVWNEQFF | TGTGCCAGTAGCGGGCCTAACGTGTGGAATGAGCAGTTCTTC
. | TRBJ1-5 | TRBV6-2/TRBV6-3 | . | CASRTVLPTNQPQHF | TGTGCCAGCAGAACAGTCCTACCGACAAATCAGCCCCAGCATTTT
. | TRBJ2-5 | TRBV5-1 | . | CASSLSGGGKYQETQYF | TGCGCCAGCAGCTTGAGTGGCGGGGGCAAGTACCAAGAGACCCAGTACTTC
. | TRBJ2-7 | TRBV29-1 | . | CSVKGDGEQYF | TGCAGCGTGAAAGGGGACGGCGAGCAGTACTTC
TRBD1 | TRBJ1-4 | TRBV20-1 | . | CSARQGAHEKLFF | TGCAGTGCAAGACAGGGGGCCCATGAAAAACTGTTTTTT
TRBD1 | TRBJ1-2 | TRBV24-1 | few | CATSEPTGSLGGYTF | TGTGCCACCAGTGAGCCGACAGGGTCCTTGGGTGGCTACACCTTC
. | TRBJ2-1 | TRBV29-1 | many | CSVVRDRAGNEQFF | TGCAGCGTAGTCCGGGACAGAGCGGGAAATGAGCAGTTCTTC
TRBD1 | TRBJ2-7 | TRBV6-5 | many | CASSSRTGVYEQYF | TGTGCCAGCAGTTCACGGACAGGGGTTTACGAGCAGTACTTC
TRBD1 | TRBJ2-7 | TRBV20-1 | few | CSARSATGTSYEQYF | TGCAGTGCTAGATCGGCGACAGGGACCTCCTACGAGCAGTACTTC
. | TRBJ2-3 | TRBV28 | . | CASTQSRQTYTDTQYF | TGTGCCAGCACCCAGTCTAGACAGACCTACACAGATACGCAGTATTTT
. | TRBJ2-7 | TRBV7-9 | many | CASRDPEIIPYEQYF | TGTGCCAGCAGGGACCCGGAGATTATCCCTTACGAGCAGTACTTC
. | TRBJ1-5 | TRBV28 | few | CASAGPNVSNQPQHF | TGTGCCAGCGCCGGGCCCAACGTTAGCAATCAGCCCCAGCATTTT
. | TRBJ2-5 | TRBV20-1 | . | CSATAEKETQYF | TGCAGTGCTACGGCAGAGAAAGAGACCCAGTACTTC
. | TRBJ2-3 | TRBV28 | . | CASRRGFPTADTQYF | TGTGCCAGCCGAAGGGGGTTCCCGACGGCAGATACGCAGTATTTT
. | TRBJ1-6 | TRBV6-1 | . | CASSGTSGNSPLHF | TGTGCCAGCAGCGGGACCTCGGGTAATTCACCCCTCCACTTT
. | TRBJ2-1 | TRBV7-9 | . | CASRDNEQFF | TGTGCCAGCAGGGACAATGAGCAGTTCTTC
TRBD1 | TRBJ2-5 | TRBV20-1 | few | CSAEQGTQETQYF | TGCAGTGCCGAACAGGGGACGCAAGAGACCCAGTACTTC
. | TRBJ2-2 | TRBV2 | few | CASENPLGEGNTGELFF | TGTGCCAGCGAGAACCCACTAGGAGAGGGGAACACCGGGGAGCTGTTTTTT
TRBD1 | TRBJ2-4 | TRBV18 | . | CASSPTGVKNIQYF | TGTGCCAGCTCACCTACAGGGGTCAAAAACATTCAGTACTTC
. | TRBJ2-1 | TRBV15 | . | CATSRESPFRNEQFF | TGTGCCACCAGCAGAGAGTCCCCCTTTCGGAATGAGCAGTTCTTC
TRBD2 | TRBJ2-3 | TRBV2 | . | CASSRREGRTNTQYF | TGTGCCAGCTCGAGACGGGAGGGCCGCACAAATACGCAGTATTTT
. | TRBJ2-2 | TRBV5-1 | few | CASSLGGRSTGELFF | TGCGCCAGCAGCTTGGGCGGCCGGTCCACCGGGGAGCTGTTTTTT
. | TRBJ2-7 | TRBV28 | . | CATTRDNYEQYF | TGTGCCACGACGCGGGACAACTACGAGCAGTACTTC
TRBD2 | TRBJ2-1 | TRBV18 | . | CASSPKTSGTTYNEQFF | TGTGCCAGCTCACCCAAGACTAGCGGGACGACCTACAATGAGCAGTTCTTC
TRBD1 | TRBJ1-1 | TRBV3-1 | many | CASTVPSGQGVAEAFF | TGTGCCAGCACCGTTCCCTCGGGACAGGGAGTCGCGGAAGCTTTCTTT
. | TRBJ1-2 | TRBV7-9 | . | CASSLDISNYGYTF | TGTGCCAGCAGCCTGGACATCTCTAACTATGGCTACACCTTC
. | TRBJ2-7 | TRBV2 | few | CASSGWVGDEQYF | TGTGCCAGCAGTGGATGGGTAGGGGACGAGCAGTACTTC
TRBD2 | TRBJ2-7 | TRBV2 | few | CASSAGQLAGTSEQYF | TGTGCCAGCAGTGCCGGGCAGTTAGCGGGAACATCCGAGCAGTACTTC
. | TRBJ2-7 | TRBV28 | few | CASSPPRSPNSYEQYF | TGTGCCAGCAGTCCCCCGAGAAGCCCCAATAGCTACGAGCAGTACTTC
TRBD1 | TRBJ2-1 | TRBV15 | . | CATSRDKGQGREQFF | TGTGCCACCAGCAGAGATAAGGGACAGGGAAGGGAGCAGTTCTTC
TRBD2 | TRBJ2-1 | TRBV5-4 | . | CASSGGGTSYNEQFF | TGTGCCAGCAGTGGCGGGGGGACTAGCTACAATGAGCAGTTCTTC
. | TRBJ1-5 | TRBV6-2/TRBV6-3 | few | CASSYARQRYSNQPQHF | TGTGCCAGCAGTTACGCCCGACAGCGTTATAGCAATCAGCCCCAGCATTTT
TRBD2 | TRBJ2-1 | TRBV20-1 | . | CSASSGGGNEQFF | TGCAGTGCTAGTAGCGGGGGGGGCAATGAGCAGTTCTTC
TRBD2 | TRBJ2-3 | TRBV18 | . | CASSIAGRTDTQYF | TGTGCCAGCTCGATAGCGGGCCGCACAGATACGCAGTATTTT
TRBD2 | TRBJ2-7 | TRBV20-1 | few | CSAHRTSGNPSYEQYF | TGCAGTGCCCACCGGACTAGCGGGAATCCTTCCTACGAGCAGTACTTC
TRBD1 | TRBJ2-1 | TRBV4-1 | . | CASSRRQGSYNEQFF | TGCGCCAGCAGCCGAAGACAGGGTAGTTACAATGAGCAGTTCTTC
. | TRBJ2-4 | TRBV6-2/TRBV6-3 | few | CASRQGSSDKNIQYF | TGTGCCAGCAGGCAGGGTTCGTCGGACAAAAACATTCAGTACTTC
TRBD2 | TRBJ2-1 | TRBV11-2 | . | CASSTHRIAGDAHNEQFF | TGTGCCAGCAGCACTCACCGAATAGCGGGAGATGCTCACAATGAGCAGTTCTTC
. | TRBJ2-7 | TRBV5-6 | few | CASSLAERTRGYEQYF | TGTGCCAGCAGCTTGGCCGAGCGGACCCGGGGCTACGAGCAGTACTTC